Listed below are T cell receptor beta chains from one sample, sequenced in a study of kidney transplant recipient with SARS-CoV-2 infection. Using its own MiXCR run on the reads, TCRdb lists one record per CDR3 protein. Of roughly 250,000 distinct CDR3 sequences in the sample, less than 35% are singletons; the top ten hold roughly 7.3%. The sample was a blood sample, taken at baseline and on day 111 from a kidney transplant recipient. All receptors derive from a young adult male patient who had COVID-19 and was a kidney transplant recipient. The graft donor may have given rise to some T cells. Both conserved end residues are part of each CDR3. A D gene is named only where the DNA matches it firmly. Clone size is given for some rows only: seen once, a few or many times, or a class if the clone is expanded.

j_call d_call v_call clone_size cdr3_aa cdr3_nt
TRBJ1-2 NA TRBV5-3 many CARDYVVVRKTYGYTF TGTGCCAGAGATTATGTAGTGGTGAGAAAGACCTATGGCTACACCTTC
TRBJ2-1 NA TRBV20-1 many CSASGIGLGNEQFF TGCAGTGCTAGCGGCATAGGGTTGGGGAATGAGCAGTTCTTC
TRBJ2-6 TRBD1 TRBV4-1 many CASSRVPGQGSSGANVLTF TGCGCCAGCAGCCGAGTACCGGGACAGGGTTCGTCTGGGGCCAACGTCCTGACTTTC
TRBJ2-7 NA TRBV28 many CASSLGGGAGTPYEQYF TGTGCCAGCAGCCTCGGCGGCGGGGCAGGCACTCCCTACGAGCAGTACTTC
TRBJ1-2 NA TRBV5-4 many CASSVDPGRNVEGYTF TGTGCCAGCAGCGTGGACCCGGGACGGAATGTAGAGGGCTACACCTTC
TRBJ1-2 TRBD1 TRBV6-5 many CASSGTVDATF TGTGCCAGCAGTGGGACAGTTGATGCCACCTTC
TRBJ1-2 TRBD1 TRBV4-1 many CASSQGQGEGLDGYTF TGCGCCAGCAGCCAAGGACAGGGCGAGGGGCTCGATGGCTACACCTTC
TRBJ1-2 NA TRBV7-1 many CASSWSNHEGKTYGYTF TGTGCCAGCAGCTGGTCGAATCACGAGGGAAAGACCTATGGCTACACCTTC
TRBJ1-2 NA TRBV7-2 few CASSTTHRDGKTYGYTF TGTGCCAGCAGCACGACCCACAGAGACGGAAAGACCTATGGCTACACCTTC
TRBJ2-2 NA TRBV10-1 many CASSEYRTGELFF TGCGCCAGCAGTGAGTATAGGACCGGGGAGCTGTTTTTT
TRBJ1-2 NA TRBV11-2 many CASSIKLTSRKTYGYTF TGTGCCAGCAGCATAAAATTAACAAGCAGAAAGACCTATGGCTACACCTTC
TRBJ1-2 NA TRBV5-3 few CARCVKVVRKTYGYTF TGTGCCAGATGCGTAAAAGTGGTGAGAAAGACCTATGGCTACACCTTC
TRBJ1-2 NA TRBV10-1 many CASSVRQRSRKTYGYTF TGCGCCAGCAGTGTGCGGCAAAGATCGCGAAAGACCTATGGCTACACCTTC
TRBJ2-7 TRBD1 TRBV6-5 many CASSIGTGAPYEQYF TGTGCCAGCAGTATCGGGACAGGGGCCCCCTACGAGCAGTACTTC
TRBJ1-2 NA TRBV6-1 many CASSHRPECRKTYGYTF TGTGCCAGCAGTCATAGGCCGGAATGTAGAAAGACCTATGGCTACACCTTC
TRBJ2-2 NA TRBV5-1 NA CASSLGEAIYGELFF TGCGCCAGCAGCCTCGGGGAGGCCATTTACGGGGAGCTGTTTTTT
TRBJ1-2 NA TRBV12-2 NA CAGRLTMTPRKTYGYTF TGTGCAGGTCGCCTAACGATGACTCCACGAAAGACCTATGGCTACACCTTC
TRBJ2-3 TRBD1 TRBV3-1 many CAGRPYKDGRDRETDTQYF TGTGCCGGAAGACCGTACAAGGACGGCCGGGACAGGGAAACAGATACGCAGTATTTT
TRBJ2-3 NA TRBV6-4 many CASSDSSGVSTDTQYF TGTGCCAGCAGTGACTCGTCGGGAGTTAGTACAGATACGCAGTATTTT
TRBJ1-4 NA TRBV5-6 many CASSFGSELFF TGTGCCAGCAGCTTCGGGTCGGAACTGTTTTTT
TRBJ1-2 NA TRBV25-1 NA CASSCMIELGKTYGYTF TGTGCCAGCAGTTGTATGATAGAACTGGGAAAGACCTATGGCTACACCTTC
TRBJ2-7 NA TRBV6-5 NA CASRSQGPGSYEQYF TGTGCCAGCAGAAGCCAGGGGCCTGGCTCCTACGAGCAGTACTTC
TRBJ1-6 NA TRBV6-5 many CASSFRTSSSYNSPLHF TGTGCCAGCAGTTTTCGGACATCAAGCTCCTATAATTCACCCCTCCACTTT
TRBJ1-2 NA TRBV11-3 many CASSFAPDLGKTYGYTF TGTGCCAGCAGCTTTGCCCCCGATCTCGGAAAGACCTATGGCTACACCTTC
TRBJ2-1 TRBD2 TRBV20-1 many CSARDLLAGSYNEQFF TGCAGTGCTAGAGATCTACTAGCGGGAAGTTACAATGAGCAGTTCTTC
TRBJ2-7 NA TRBV19 many CASSPRRGTFEQYF TGTGCCAGTAGTCCTAGGCGGGGCACTTTCGAGCAGTACTTC
TRBJ2-6 NA TRBV28 many CGAGANVLTF TGTGGAGCCGGAGCCAACGTCCTGACTTTC
TRBJ1-2 NA TRBV11-1 many CASSSFIKAGKTYGYTF TGTGCCAGCAGCTCTTTTATTAAGGCTGGAAAGACCTATGGCTACACCTTC
TRBJ1-5 TRBD1 TRBV6-5 many CASTPVSGQGNQPQHF TGTGCCAGCACCCCCGTATCGGGACAGGGTAATCAGCCCCAGCATTTT
TRBJ2-1 TRBD2 TRBV2 few CASSVLPSGGLDNEQFF TGTGCCAGCAGTGTTCTTCCTAGCGGGGGTTTGGACAATGAGCAGTTCTTC
TRBJ1-2 NA TRBV15 many CATSFSQRCGKTYGYTF TGTGCCACCAGCTTCTCCCAAAGGTGTGGAAAGACCTATGGCTACACCTTC
TRBJ1-3 NA TRBV19 NA CASSGDPCGNTIYF TGTGCCAGTAGTGGGGATCCCTGCGGAAACACCATATATTTT